The present T cell receptor (beta chain) was sequenced within a study of brain T cells in children with intractable seizures (dated by TCRdb to the early 2020s). In terms of the full investigation: Resected brain tissue from 53 pediatric epilepsy surgery cases was initially screened for immune gene transcripts with a NanoString immunology panel. Of the approximately 12 selected surgery cases, pre-surgery blood was also sequenced for eight, so four had brain tissue only. Beyond this particular receptor, the publication reports: Because sequencing depth differed between pre- and post-surgery blood, the absence of clones from the pre-surgery sample may reflect undersampling. Viral specificity was inferred only from CDR3 sequence similarity, and patients' HCMV serostatus was unknown.

Concerning this clone itself: What this receptor recognizes is not known. The record has no base qualities; no much larger clone is one base away.

TCR beta chain sequences were generated from genomic DNA using the immunoSEQ assay. Regarding the original processing steps: Any CDR3 sequence that did not begin with the conserved framework cysteine at position 104 was removed by hand. To get clonality, the normalized Shannon's Diversity Index was subtracted from one, giving values from 0 (maximal diversity) to 1 (oligoclonal). Chi-squared comparison-of-proportions tests assessed whether the same CDR3 differed in frequency between samples, such as brain versus blood. Public clonotypes were identified by searching immuneACCESS, and similarity to known antiviral clonotypes was assessed with the VDJdb browser. TCRdb mirrors the immuneACCESS table, restricted to in-frame sequences. Some clones are absent from its copies; in checked studies, under half trace to an unresolved V gene, and the reason for the others is unknown. V, J and clone size reflect that table, while D and trimming were determined from the DNA. The sample records roughly 80,000 clones, under 95% of which are singletons. The ten largest clones capture 24% of the sample.

Interpreted using the paper, the time point label stands for: resected brain tissue, or blood drawn just prior to surgery. The surgery cases that showed the highest brain T cell transcript signatures were chosen for TCR beta chain sequencing of brain tissue, and of blood when it was available. Before surgery, the patients had been given at least one anti-epileptic drug. TCR-sequenced patients were children with drug-resistant epilepsy due to tuberous sclerosis complex, focal cortical dysplasia, Rasmussen encephalitis or hemimegalencephaly. Blood samples were drawn just before the epilepsy surgery. Bulk genomic DNA was extracted from unsorted brain tissue and whole blood with the Monarch genomic DNA purification kit. The CDR3 starts with the cysteine, ends with the phenylalanine, and has 15 residues. Kept here is only the CDR3 DNA, which spans 45 bases and is read in frame from base 1. Trimming takes 4 bases from V and 3 bases from J, and the germline ends sit 14 bases apart. Via the germline V gene, CDR1 is KGHDR and CDR2 SFDVKD.

This TCR came from a girl aged 2-15 years with Rasmussen encephalitis and intractable seizures. This sample comprised peripheral blood, obtained at surgery. The V and J genes are TRBV24-1 and TRBJ2-5, with TRBD1 perhaps the D gene, on 5 matching bases. The DNA sequence is TGTGCCACCAGTGACCTCTACCAGGGTAAAGAGACCCAGTACTTC. Its amino acids are CATSDLYQGKETQYF.